Listed here is a single T cell receptor (beta chain). It was on ten immunoSEQ deep assay plates that unsorted PBMC DNA was sequenced. Profiled with immunoSEQ multiplex PCR; TCRdb holds only in-frame clones, not every one. The sample includes fewer than 700,000 clones, about 80% of them seen just once. CDR3 length: 15 residues. V was cut by 1 base and J by 0 bases, with 9 bases left in between. Germline V lookup: CDR1 KGHSH, CDR2 LQKENI. This specimen belongs to a study of shared clonotypes between healthy human individuals. The donors, healthy adults who were HIV-negative, had experienced no recent acute infections or vaccinations.

The clonotype originates from a woman aged 40 to 50 in good health. Some clones in this sample may be carry-over from other donors' samples. V is TRBV18 and J is TRBJ2-5, with D hard to call. Sequencing was done on a sample of PBMCs. The CDR3 DNA reads TGTGCCAGCTCACCACGTTCGGGTTACCAAGAGACCCAGTACTTC. Amino acids: CASSPRSGYQETQYF. Looking up the rest from reference TRBV18 and TRBJ2-5 gives the full variable domain: NAGVMQNPRHLVRRRGQEARLRCSPMKGHSHVYWYRQLPEEGLKFMVYLQKENIIDESGMPKERFSAEFPKEGPSILRIQQVVRGDSAAYFCASSPRSGYQETQYFGPGTRLLVL.